A selection of T cell receptor beta chains follows, all from one sample in a study of control samples from healthy donors and cancer patients. Repertoires were generated with immunoSEQ multiplex PCR, while TCRdb's copy carries only in-frame clones and drops some. This sample carries about 120,000 clones, around nine tenths of them seen once, and the ten largest clones take 9% to 14%. The sequenced sample consisted of blood. These receptors were obtained from a man younger than 40 in good health. The CDR3 runs from the conserved cysteine through the conserved F or W. Each record gives: D gene, V gene, J gene, clone size, CDR3 DNA, CDR3 protein. The D gene is left open where the match is weak. Clone size is not always given. Where it is, it says once, few, many or a class for expanded clones.

.,TRBV19,TRBJ2-6,.,TGTGCCAGTAGTATTGGAGGGGGCCGCCCGTCTGGGGCCAACGTCCTGACTTTC,CASSIGGGRPSGANVLTF
.,TRBV14,TRBJ1-4,.,TGTGCCAGCAGCCAATACAAGTGGGGGGAAGAAAAACTGTTTTTT,CASSQYKWGEEKLFF
.,TRBV4-1,TRBJ1-5,once,TGCGCCAGCAGCCCACAAAAAGATCAGCCCCAGCATTTT,CASSPQKDQPQHF
.,TRBV7-9,TRBJ2-6,.,TGTGCCAGCAGGGGATTGGGGGCCAACGTCCTGACTTTC,CASRGLGANVLTF
TRBD1,TRBV7-9,TRBJ1-1,once,TGTGCCAGCAGCTCCCCCAGGGGGGGGAACACTGAAGCTTTCTTT,CASSSPRGGNTEAFF
.,TRBV6-2/TRBV6-3,TRBJ1-2,.,TGTGCCAGCAGTTACCGAGACACGTCCTATGGCTACACCTTC,CASSYRDTSYGYTF
.,TRBV3-1/TRBV3-2,TRBJ1-1,.,TGTGCCAGCAGCCAAGACGGGAGGATGAGTAACACTGAAGCTTTCTTT,CASSQDGRMSNTEAFF
TRBD1,TRBV30,TRBJ1-1,.,TGTGCCTGGACCACCACAGGGGCTCTCACTGAAGCTTTCTTT,CAWTTTGALTEAFF
.,TRBV2,TRBJ1-3,few,TGTGCCAGCACCCCGGGGGGTAAGGTGGAAGGAAACACCATATATTTT,CASTPGGKVEGNTIYF
.,TRBV6-5,TRBJ1-2,.,TGTGCCAGCAGCTCTGTTCAGGGCTATGGCTACACCTTC,CASSSVQGYGYTF
.,TRBV6-1,TRBJ2-7,.,TGTGCCAGCAGTGAAGCGCAAGGGCAGGGGTCGTCCGAGCAGTACTTC,CASSEAQGQGSSEQYF
.,TRBV2,TRBJ1-2,.,TGTGCCAGCAGTGAACTTACCTATGGCTACACCTTC,CASSELTYGYTF